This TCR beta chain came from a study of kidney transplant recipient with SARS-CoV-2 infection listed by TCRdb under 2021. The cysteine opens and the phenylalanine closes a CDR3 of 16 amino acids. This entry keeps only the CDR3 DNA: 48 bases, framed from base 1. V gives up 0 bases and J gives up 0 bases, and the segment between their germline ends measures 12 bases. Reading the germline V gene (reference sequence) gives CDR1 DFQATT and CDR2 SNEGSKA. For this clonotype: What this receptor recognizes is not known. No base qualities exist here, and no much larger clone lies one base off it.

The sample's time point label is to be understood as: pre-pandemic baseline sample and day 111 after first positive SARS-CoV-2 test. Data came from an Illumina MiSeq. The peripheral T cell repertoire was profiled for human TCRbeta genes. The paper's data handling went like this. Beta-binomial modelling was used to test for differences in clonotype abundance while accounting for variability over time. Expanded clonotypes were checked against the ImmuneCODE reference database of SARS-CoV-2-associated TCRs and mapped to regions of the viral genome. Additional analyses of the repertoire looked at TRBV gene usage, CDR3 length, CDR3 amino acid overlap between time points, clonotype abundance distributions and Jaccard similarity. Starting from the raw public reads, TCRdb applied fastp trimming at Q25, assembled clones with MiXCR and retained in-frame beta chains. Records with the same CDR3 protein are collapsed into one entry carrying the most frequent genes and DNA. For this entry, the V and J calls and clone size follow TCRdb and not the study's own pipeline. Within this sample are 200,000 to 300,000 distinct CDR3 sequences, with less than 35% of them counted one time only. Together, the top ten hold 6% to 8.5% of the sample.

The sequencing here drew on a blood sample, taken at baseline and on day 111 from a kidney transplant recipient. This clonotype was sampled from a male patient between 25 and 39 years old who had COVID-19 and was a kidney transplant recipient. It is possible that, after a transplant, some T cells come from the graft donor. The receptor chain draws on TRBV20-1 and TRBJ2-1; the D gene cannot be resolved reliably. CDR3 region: CSARDPISNSYNEQFF. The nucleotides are TGCAGTGCTAGAGATCCCATATCTAACTCCTACAATGAGCAGTTCTTC.